The rows below give T cell receptor beta chains drawn from one sample of a study of blood T cells in healthy people across ages. A single record per CDR3 protein comes from TCRdb applying MiXCR to the 5' RACE reads. This sample carries over 1,500,000 distinct CDR3 sequences, about 39% of them seen once, and the ten largest clones take about 23%. The sequenced sample consisted of blood. The receptor set was obtained from a human donor in good health. Both conserved end residues are part of each CDR3. D genes are given only for firm matches. Size values are once, few and many counts, or a class for expanded clones, and some rows have none.

v_gene: TRBV18
d_gene: -
abundance: -
j_gene: TRBJ2-1
CDR3nt: TGTGCCAGCTTCCTTAACCCCTCGAACAATGAGCAGTTCTTC
CDR3aa: CASFLNPSNNEQFF

v_gene: TRBV5-1
d_gene: -
abundance: few
j_gene: TRBJ2-7
CDR3nt: TGCGCCAGCAGCTTGGAGGCCAGGGTAAACCCCTACGAGCAGTACTTC
CDR3aa: CASSLEARVNPYEQYF

v_gene: TRBV15
d_gene: -
abundance: few
j_gene: TRBJ1-1
CDR3nt: TGTGCCACCAGCAGGGGGACAACCCAAGCTTTCTTT
CDR3aa: CATSRGTTQAFF

v_gene: TRBV5-1
d_gene: -
abundance: -
j_gene: TRBJ2-5
CDR3nt: TGCGCCAGCAGCTCACTCGGTGGGGGGACCCAAGAGACCCAGTACTTC
CDR3aa: CASSSLGGGTQETQYF

v_gene: TRBV12-3/TRBV12-4
d_gene: TRBD1
abundance: few
j_gene: TRBJ2-1
CDR3nt: TGTGCCAGCAGCGCAGACAGGGGGCAATACAGTGAGCAGTTCTTC
CDR3aa: CASSADRGQYSEQFF

v_gene: TRBV24-1
d_gene: TRBD2
abundance: -
j_gene: TRBJ2-1
CDR3nt: TGTGCCACCAGTGAACGACTAGCGGGACCCTGGGGGAATGAGCAGTTCTTC
CDR3aa: CATSERLAGPWGNEQFF

v_gene: TRBV20-1
d_gene: -
abundance: few
j_gene: TRBJ2-1
CDR3nt: TGCAGTGCTTGGACTTACAATGAGCAGTTCTTC
CDR3aa: CSAWTYNEQFF

v_gene: TRBV4-3
d_gene: TRBD1
abundance: few
j_gene: TRBJ2-3
CDR3nt: TGCGCCGGCAGCCAGGATATGGGACAGGGGGCAGATACGCAGTATTTT
CDR3aa: CAGSQDMGQGADTQYF

v_gene: TRBV10-3
d_gene: TRBD1
abundance: -
j_gene: TRBJ1-1
CDR3nt: TGTGCCATCAAGGGACAGGTCAACACTGAAGCTTTCTTT
CDR3aa: CAIKGQVNTEAFF

v_gene: TRBV5-1
d_gene: -
abundance: once
j_gene: TRBJ1-2
CDR3nt: TGCGCCAGCAGCTTGGGTGCAGGCGAAGGCTACACCTTC
CDR3aa: CASSLGAGEGYTF

v_gene: TRBV20-1
d_gene: TRBD1
abundance: -
j_gene: TRBJ1-2
CDR3nt: TGCAGTGTAGGGACAGGGGCCTCCAACTATGGCTACACCTTC
CDR3aa: CSVGTGASNYGYTF

v_gene: TRBV7-2
d_gene: -
abundance: -
j_gene: TRBJ2-3
CDR3nt: TGTGCCAGCAGCCTAATGGGGGACGGCGGCACAGATACGCAGTATTTT
CDR3aa: CASSLMGDGGTDTQYF

v_gene: TRBV4-1
d_gene: -
abundance: few
j_gene: TRBJ2-1
CDR3nt: TGCGCCAGCAGCCAAGATCTGGTGGAAACCTACAATGAGCAGTTCTTC
CDR3aa: CASSQDLVETYNEQFF

v_gene: TRBV11-2
d_gene: -
abundance: few
j_gene: TRBJ2-1
CDR3nt: TGTGCCAGCAGCTTAGAGAGTCTATTCACCCACAATGAGCAGTTCTTC
CDR3aa: CASSLESLFTHNEQFF

v_gene: TRBV24-1
d_gene: TRBD1
abundance: few
j_gene: TRBJ1-6
CDR3nt: TGTGCCACCAGTGTTCCCCAGGGGGCACGCGGTTCACCCCTCCACTTT
CDR3aa: CATSVPQGARGSPLHF

v_gene: TRBV6-1
d_gene: -
abundance: -
j_gene: TRBJ2-3
CDR3nt: TGTGCCAGCGGCCGGGACTGGCAAGATACGCAGTATTTT
CDR3aa: CASGRDWQDTQYF

v_gene: TRBV7-2
d_gene: -
abundance: few
j_gene: TRBJ1-2
CDR3nt: TGTGCCAGCAGCGCGGGGACCGGACGGCTGTATGGCTACACCTTC
CDR3aa: CASSAGTGRLYGYTF

v_gene: TRBV15
d_gene: TRBD1
abundance: -
j_gene: TRBJ1-1
CDR3nt: TGTGCCACCAGCAGAGAATACAGGGGTGGAACTGAAGCTTTCTTT
CDR3aa: CATSREYRGGTEAFF

v_gene: TRBV10-3
d_gene: -
abundance: -
j_gene: TRBJ1-5
CDR3nt: TGTGCCATCAGTGAGGGCCGGCGGGGCAATCAGCCCCAGCATTTT
CDR3aa: CAISEGRRGNQPQHF

v_gene: TRBV2
d_gene: -
abundance: -
j_gene: TRBJ1-6
CDR3nt: TGTGCCAGCAGTTTCAGGGGATACTGGAATTCACCCCTCCACTTT
CDR3aa: CASSFRGYWNSPLHF

v_gene: TRBV6-6
d_gene: -
abundance: -
j_gene: TRBJ2-7
CDR3nt: TGTGCCAGCAGGACCGGGGGGCGAAAGCTGGGCGAGCAGTACTTC
CDR3aa: CASRTGGRKLGEQYF

v_gene: TRBV21-1
d_gene: -
abundance: -
j_gene: TRBJ2-4
CDR3nt: TGTGCCAGCAGCAAAGGTTCTCGTAGGGAGCAGTACTTC
CDR3aa: CASSKGSRREQYF

v_gene: TRBV19
d_gene: TRBD1
abundance: -
j_gene: TRBJ2-5
CDR3nt: TGTGCCAGTAGTAACCTAGGGGACAGGAAAGAGACCCAGTACTTC
CDR3aa: CASSNLGDRKETQYF

v_gene: TRBV10-3
d_gene: -
abundance: -
j_gene: TRBJ2-5
CDR3nt: TGTGCCATCAGTGAAGCAGGGGCGGAAGAGACCCAGTACTTC
CDR3aa: CAISEAGAEETQYF

v_gene: TRBV7-9
d_gene: -
abundance: -
j_gene: TRBJ2-7
CDR3nt: TGTGCCAGCAGCTTAGACAAACAGGACGAGCAGTACTTC
CDR3aa: CASSLDKQDEQYF

v_gene: TRBV7-2
d_gene: -
abundance: few
j_gene: TRBJ2-4
CDR3nt: TGTGCCAGCAGTTCGGATATAGGTGCGGGGGCCAAAAACATTCAGTACTTC
CDR3aa: CASSSDIGAGAKNIQYF

v_gene: TRBV29-1
d_gene: -
abundance: many
j_gene: TRBJ2-5
CDR3nt: TGCAGCGTAATGGTCCGGGTGGAGACCCAGTACTTC
CDR3aa: CSVMVRVETQYF

v_gene: TRBV28
d_gene: -
abundance: few
j_gene: TRBJ2-6
CDR3nt: TGTGCCAGCATTGATTCAAGCTCTGGGGCCAACGTCCTGACTTTC
CDR3aa: CASIDSSSGANVLTF

v_gene: TRBV2
d_gene: -
abundance: -
j_gene: TRBJ2-7
CDR3nt: TGTGCCACCCTAGGTACCGGGACAACCTATTACGAGCAGTACTTC
CDR3aa: CATLGTGTTYYEQYF

v_gene: TRBV4-1
d_gene: TRBD2
abundance: few
j_gene: TRBJ2-1
CDR3nt: TGCGCCACGGGGGGGGCCTCTTTAGTTAATGAGCAGTTCTTC
CDR3aa: CATGGASLVNEQFF

v_gene: TRBV10-3
d_gene: TRBD2
abundance: -
j_gene: TRBJ2-3
CDR3nt: TGTGCCATCGGCCCTACTAGCGGGGTAGCAGATACGCAGTATTTT
CDR3aa: CAIGPTSGVADTQYF

v_gene: TRBV7-3
d_gene: TRBD1
abundance: -
j_gene: TRBJ2-1
CDR3nt: TGTGCCAGCAGCCCCCAGACAGGGACGCGTGGGCAGTTCTTC
CDR3aa: CASSPQTGTRGQFF

v_gene: TRBV7-2
d_gene: -
abundance: -
j_gene: TRBJ2-1
CDR3nt: TGTGCCAGCAGCCCAATAAGGCGCGGTGAGCAGTTCTTC
CDR3aa: CASSPIRRGEQFF

v_gene: TRBV5-5
d_gene: -
abundance: few
j_gene: TRBJ2-5
CDR3nt: TGTGCCAGCAGCTTATTGCCCAGTCTGGCGGAGACCCAGTACTTC
CDR3aa: CASSLLPSLAETQYF

v_gene: TRBV6-2/TRBV6-3
d_gene: TRBD1
abundance: few
j_gene: TRBJ2-4
CDR3nt: TGTGCCAGCAAAGTCGGACAGGGGGTAGAGGTTCAGTACTTC
CDR3aa: CASKVGQGVEVQYF

v_gene: TRBV18
d_gene: -
abundance: -
j_gene: TRBJ1-1
CDR3nt: TGTGCCAGCTCACGGTACAGGGCGGGGGACACTGAAGCTTTCTTT
CDR3aa: CASSRYRAGDTEAFF

v_gene: TRBV3-1
d_gene: -
abundance: few
j_gene: TRBJ2-5
CDR3nt: TGTGCCAGCAGCCAATTTGAGGGATCGCCAGAGACCCAGTACTTC
CDR3aa: CASSQFEGSPETQYF

v_gene: TRBV9
d_gene: -
abundance: -
j_gene: TRBJ2-2
CDR3nt: TGTGCCAGCAGCGACCGGCAATCCTACATGGCCGGGGAGCTGTTTTTT
CDR3aa: CASSDRQSYMAGELFF

v_gene: TRBV13
d_gene: -
abundance: few
j_gene: TRBJ2-3
CDR3nt: TGTGCCAGCAGGTTGGGGGCGCAAGATACGCAGTATTTT
CDR3aa: CASRLGAQDTQYF

v_gene: TRBV7-2
d_gene: -
abundance: -
j_gene: TRBJ2-7
CDR3nt: TGTGCCAGCAGCTTAGCGTTTGGCAACGAGCAGTACTTC
CDR3aa: CASSLAFGNEQYF

v_gene: TRBV24-1
d_gene: -
abundance: few
j_gene: TRBJ2-3
CDR3nt: TGTGCCACCAGTGCCATACCTGGCGACTCTAGCACAGATACGCAGTATTTT
CDR3aa: CATSAIPGDSSTDTQYF

v_gene: TRBV20-1
d_gene: -
abundance: -
j_gene: TRBJ1-2
CDR3nt: TGCAGTGCTGGAGAGCCTCCGGACAGACTCTACGGCTACACCTTC
CDR3aa: CSAGEPPDRLYGYTF

v_gene: TRBV29-1
d_gene: TRBD2
abundance: few
j_gene: TRBJ2-5
CDR3nt: TGCAGCGTTGGAGGACTAGCCCAAGAGACCCAGTACTTC
CDR3aa: CSVGGLAQETQYF

v_gene: TRBV6-6
d_gene: -
abundance: -
j_gene: TRBJ1-1
CDR3nt: TGTGCCAGCAGTCGCCTACCGGGAGGGAACTGGGAAGCTTTCTTT
CDR3aa: CASSRLPGGNWEAFF

v_gene: TRBV9
d_gene: -
abundance: -
j_gene: TRBJ1-2
CDR3nt: TGTGCCAGCAGCGTAGAGGCAGAATTGGGATACGGCTACACCTTC
CDR3aa: CASSVEAELGYGYTF

v_gene: TRBV6-2/TRBV6-3
d_gene: -
abundance: -
j_gene: TRBJ1-1
CDR3nt: -
CDR3aa: CASTFGPGRNTEAFF

v_gene: TRBV20-1
d_gene: TRBD2
abundance: few
j_gene: TRBJ2-7
CDR3nt: TGCAGTGCTGACCTAGCGGGGGATCGCGAGCAGTACTTC
CDR3aa: CSADLAGDREQYF

v_gene: TRBV7-9
d_gene: TRBD1
abundance: -
j_gene: TRBJ2-1
CDR3nt: TGTGCCAGCAGCACGGCAGGGGGCCTGGCCTACAATGAGCAGTTCTTC
CDR3aa: CASSTAGGLAYNEQFF

v_gene: TRBV4-3
d_gene: -
abundance: few
j_gene: TRBJ2-7
CDR3nt: TGCGCCAGCAGCCAAGGGAGGTACACCTACGAGCAGTACTTC
CDR3aa: CASSQGRYTYEQYF

v_gene: TRBV12-3/TRBV12-4
d_gene: -
abundance: -
j_gene: TRBJ2-3
CDR3nt: TGTGCCAGCAGTCGCATCTCGCGGGGCTCAGATACGCAGTATTTT
CDR3aa: CASSRISRGSDTQYF

v_gene: TRBV4-2
d_gene: TRBD2
abundance: -
j_gene: TRBJ2-7
CDR3nt: TGTGCCAGCAGCCAAGGGGGGACTAGCCTCTACGAGCAGTACTTC
CDR3aa: CASSQGGTSLYEQYF

v_gene: TRBV19
d_gene: -
abundance: -
j_gene: TRBJ1-4
CDR3nt: TGTGCCAGTAAATCCCGGACAGATAATGAAAAACTGTTTTTT
CDR3aa: CASKSRTDNEKLFF

v_gene: TRBV12-3/TRBV12-4
d_gene: -
abundance: -
j_gene: TRBJ1-2
CDR3nt: TGTGCCAGCAGTCGCCGGGACAAGGTTTACTATGGCTACACCTTC
CDR3aa: CASSRRDKVYYGYTF

v_gene: TRBV20-1
d_gene: TRBD2
abundance: few
j_gene: TRBJ2-5
CDR3nt: TGCAGTGCTAGAGATGCTAGCGGGGGACCTCAAGAGACCCAGTACTTC
CDR3aa: CSARDASGGPQETQYF

v_gene: TRBV7-8
d_gene: -
abundance: many
j_gene: TRBJ2-6
CDR3nt: TGTGCCAGCACCTTGTGGCCTTCTGGGGCCAACGTCCTGACTTTC
CDR3aa: CASTLWPSGANVLTF

v_gene: TRBV3-1
d_gene: TRBD2
abundance: -
j_gene: TRBJ2-3
CDR3nt: TGTGCCAGCACCCCGCGGCGGGGGGATGGAGATACGCAGTATTTT
CDR3aa: CASTPRRGDGDTQYF

v_gene: TRBV5-6
d_gene: -
abundance: -
j_gene: TRBJ2-7
CDR3nt: TGTGCCAGCAGCTTCAGGGAGGCGGGGCAGTACTTC
CDR3aa: CASSFREAGQYF

v_gene: TRBV7-9
d_gene: -
abundance: few
j_gene: TRBJ2-3
CDR3nt: TGTGCCAGCAGCCCTCAAACAGATACGCGGTATTTT
CDR3aa: CASSPQTDTRYF

v_gene: TRBV5-1
d_gene: TRBD2
abundance: -
j_gene: TRBJ2-5
CDR3nt: TGCGCCAGCAGCCCGAGAATAGCGGGGGAAGAGACCCAGTACTTC
CDR3aa: CASSPRIAGEETQYF

v_gene: TRBV11-3
d_gene: -
abundance: -
j_gene: TRBJ2-5
CDR3nt: TGTGCCAGCAGCTTAGGCCACTTCGCCTCTGAGACCCAGTACTTC
CDR3aa: CASSLGHFASETQYF